This TCR beta chain stems from a study of blood T cell repertoires in COVID-19. Germline assignment: CDR1 KGHSH and CDR2 LQKENI. Deletions cut 4 bases from V and 1 base from J, with 11 bases between. The CDR3 has 15 amino acids. The assay was immunoSEQ multiplex PCR, and TCRdb's table has in-frame clones only and misses some. Found here are tens of thousands of clones, about 85% of them singletons; the top ten hold roughly 13%. The sequence was collected from a human donor in a cohort sampled during active COVID-19. Specimen: peripheral blood. The J gene is TRBJ2-1, the V gene TRBV18, with a tentative D call TRBD2 (5 bases). Here the CDR3 DNA reads TGTGCCAGCTCACTGGGCCCGGGGTCCTACAATGAGCAGTTCTTC. The encoded protein is CASSLGPGSYNEQFF. Full variable domain (rest looked up from reference TRBV18 and TRBJ2-1): NAGVMQNPRHLVRRRGQEARLRCSPMKGHSHVYWYRQLPEEGLKFMVYLQKENIIDESGMPKERFSAEFPKEGPSILRIQQVVRGDSAAYFCASSLGPGSYNEQFFGPGTRLTVL.